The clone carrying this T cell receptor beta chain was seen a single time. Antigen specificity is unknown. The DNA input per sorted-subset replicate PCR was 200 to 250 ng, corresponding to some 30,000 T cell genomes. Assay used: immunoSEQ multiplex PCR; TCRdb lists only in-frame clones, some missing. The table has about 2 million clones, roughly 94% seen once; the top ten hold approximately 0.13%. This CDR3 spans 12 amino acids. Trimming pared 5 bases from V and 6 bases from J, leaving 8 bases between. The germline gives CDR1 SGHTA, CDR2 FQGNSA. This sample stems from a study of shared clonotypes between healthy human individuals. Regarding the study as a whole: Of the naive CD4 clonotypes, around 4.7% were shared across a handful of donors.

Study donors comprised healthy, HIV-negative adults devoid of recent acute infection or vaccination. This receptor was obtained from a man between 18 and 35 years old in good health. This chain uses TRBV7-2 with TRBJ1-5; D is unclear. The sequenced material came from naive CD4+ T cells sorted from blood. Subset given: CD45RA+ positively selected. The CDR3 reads CASSNYSQPQHF. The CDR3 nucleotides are TGTGCCAGCAGCAATTACAGTCAGCCCCAGCATTTT.